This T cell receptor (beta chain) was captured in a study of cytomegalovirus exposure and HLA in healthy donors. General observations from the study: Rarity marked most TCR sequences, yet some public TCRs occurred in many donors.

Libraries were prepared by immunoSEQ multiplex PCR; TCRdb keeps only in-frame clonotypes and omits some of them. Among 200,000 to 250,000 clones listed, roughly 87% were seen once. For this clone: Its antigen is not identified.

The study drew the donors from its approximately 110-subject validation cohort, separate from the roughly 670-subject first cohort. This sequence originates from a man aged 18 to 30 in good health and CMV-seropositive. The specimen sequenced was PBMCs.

CDR3 protein: CASRPRLEDPEQYF. CDR3 coding DNA: TGTGCCAGCAGACCACGCCTTGAGGACCCCGAGCAGTACTTC. This chain joins TRBV11-2 and TRBJ2-7, with D unclear. Germline V CDR1 and CDR2: SGHAT, FQNNGV. The germline V and J ends were trimmed by 6 bases and 6 bases, with 18 bases remaining between them. This CDR3 has 14 residues.